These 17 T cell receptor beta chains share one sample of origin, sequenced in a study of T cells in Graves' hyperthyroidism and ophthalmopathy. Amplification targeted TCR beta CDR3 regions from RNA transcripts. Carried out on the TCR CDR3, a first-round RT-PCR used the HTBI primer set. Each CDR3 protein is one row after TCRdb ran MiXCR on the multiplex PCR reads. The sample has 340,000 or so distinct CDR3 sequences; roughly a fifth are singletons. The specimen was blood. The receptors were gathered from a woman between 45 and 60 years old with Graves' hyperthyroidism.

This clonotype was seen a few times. The CDR3, as DNA: TGTGCCACGTGGACAGGGCGGCATGGCTACACCTTC. As protein: CATWTGRHGYTF. The chain has TRBV10-3 and TRBJ1-2; TRBD1 agrees at 8 bases. V trimming: 10 bases; J trimming: 6 bases; junction bases outside the gene matches: 7. Germline loops: CDR1 ENHRY, CDR2 SYGVKD. The CDR3 extends over 12 amino acids.

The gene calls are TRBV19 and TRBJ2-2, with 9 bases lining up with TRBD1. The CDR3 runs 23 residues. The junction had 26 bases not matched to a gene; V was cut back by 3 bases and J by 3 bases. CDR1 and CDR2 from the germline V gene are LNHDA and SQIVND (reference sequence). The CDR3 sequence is CASSIDLLRAPLRDRAYTGELFF. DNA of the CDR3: TGTGCCAGTAGTATCGACCTCTTGCGAGCGCCCCTCCGGGACAGGGCGTACACCGGGGAGCTGTTTTTT. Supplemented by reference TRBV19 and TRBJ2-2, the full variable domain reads DGGITQSPKYLFRKEGQNVTLSCEQNLNHDAMYWYRQDPGQGLRLIYYSQIVNDFQKGDIAEGYSVSREKKESFPLTVTSAQKNPTAFYLCASSIDLLRAPLRDRAYTGELFFGEGSRLTVL.

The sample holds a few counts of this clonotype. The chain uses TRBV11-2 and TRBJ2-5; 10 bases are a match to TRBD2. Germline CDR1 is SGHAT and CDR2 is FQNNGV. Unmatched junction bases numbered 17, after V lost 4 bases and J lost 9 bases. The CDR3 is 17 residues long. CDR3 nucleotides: TGTGCCAGCAGCTCAGGGACTAGCGCGAGCGGGTTCTCGGCCCAGTACTTC. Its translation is CASSSGTSASGFSAQYF.

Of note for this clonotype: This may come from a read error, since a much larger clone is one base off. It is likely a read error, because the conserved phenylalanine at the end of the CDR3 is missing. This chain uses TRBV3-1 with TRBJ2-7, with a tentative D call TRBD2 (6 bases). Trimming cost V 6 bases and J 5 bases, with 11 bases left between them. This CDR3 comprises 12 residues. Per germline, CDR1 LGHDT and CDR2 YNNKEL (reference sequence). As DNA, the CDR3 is TGTGCCAGCAGTCGACTAGGCAACGAGCAGTACCTC. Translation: CASSRLGNEQYL.

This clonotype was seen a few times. In DNA form, the CDR3 reads TGTGCCAGCAGCCCCCTGGGACTAGCGGGAGTGCAGAGTGAGCAGTACTTC. It is translated as CASSPLGLAGVQSEQYF. The chain couples TRBV9 to TRBJ2-7; 14 nucleotides agree with TRBD2. Germline assignment: CDR1 SGDLS and CDR2 YYNGEE. V was pared by 4 bases and J by 7 bases, with 13 bases of the junction left unmatched. The CDR3 is 17 residues long.

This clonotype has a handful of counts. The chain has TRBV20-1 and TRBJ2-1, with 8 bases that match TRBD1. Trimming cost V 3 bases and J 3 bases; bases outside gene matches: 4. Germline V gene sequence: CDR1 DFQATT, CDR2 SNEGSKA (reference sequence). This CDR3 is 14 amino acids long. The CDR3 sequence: CSASVGTGYNEQFF. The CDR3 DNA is TGCAGTGCTAGCGTCGGGACAGGCTACAATGAGCAGTTCTTC.

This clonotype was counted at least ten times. In DNA, the CDR3 is TGTGCCAGCAGCCCAGGGACAGGGTTTGAGAACACTGAAGCTTTCTTT. Residues: CASSPGTGFENTEAFF. The J gene is TRBJ1-1, the V gene TRBV11-3, with 9 bases that match TRBD1. Germline CDR1 SGHNT, CDR2 YENEEA. V shed 5 bases and J 1 base; nucleotides not matched to a gene: 8. The CDR3 has 16 amino acids.

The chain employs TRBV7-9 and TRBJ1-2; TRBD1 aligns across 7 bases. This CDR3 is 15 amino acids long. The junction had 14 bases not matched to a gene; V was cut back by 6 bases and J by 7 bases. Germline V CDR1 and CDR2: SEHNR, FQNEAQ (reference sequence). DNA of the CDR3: TGTGCCAGCAGTCCGACCCCGACAGGGAAAATTGGCTACACCTTC. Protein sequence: CASSPTPTGKIGYTF.

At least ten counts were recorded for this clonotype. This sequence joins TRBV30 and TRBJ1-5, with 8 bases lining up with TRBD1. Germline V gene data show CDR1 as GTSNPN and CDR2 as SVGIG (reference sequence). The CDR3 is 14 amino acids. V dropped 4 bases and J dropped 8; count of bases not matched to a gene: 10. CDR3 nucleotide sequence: TGTGCCTGGACCTGGGCAGGGGGCTTGGAGCCCCAGCATTTT. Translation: CAWTWAGGLEPQHF.

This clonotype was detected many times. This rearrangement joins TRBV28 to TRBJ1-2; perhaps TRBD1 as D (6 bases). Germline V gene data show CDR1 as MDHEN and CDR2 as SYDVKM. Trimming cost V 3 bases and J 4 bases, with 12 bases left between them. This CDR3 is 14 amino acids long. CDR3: CASSFGTTAYGYTF. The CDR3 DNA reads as TGTGCCAGCAGTTTCGGGACAACGGCCTATGGCTACACCTTC.

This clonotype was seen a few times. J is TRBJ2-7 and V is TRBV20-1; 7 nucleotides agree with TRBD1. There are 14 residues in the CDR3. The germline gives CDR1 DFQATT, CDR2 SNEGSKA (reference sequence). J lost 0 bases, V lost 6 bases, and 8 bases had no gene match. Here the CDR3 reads CSAPRQGSSYEQYF. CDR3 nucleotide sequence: TGCAGTGCCCCCAGACAGGGCAGCTCCTACGAGCAGTACTTC.

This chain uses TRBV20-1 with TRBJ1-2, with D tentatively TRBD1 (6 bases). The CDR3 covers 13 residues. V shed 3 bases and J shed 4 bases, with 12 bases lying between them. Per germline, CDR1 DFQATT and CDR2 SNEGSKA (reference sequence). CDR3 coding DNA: TGCAGTGCTAGTAACAGGGAACTCTATGGCTACACCTTC. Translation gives CSASNRELYGYTF.

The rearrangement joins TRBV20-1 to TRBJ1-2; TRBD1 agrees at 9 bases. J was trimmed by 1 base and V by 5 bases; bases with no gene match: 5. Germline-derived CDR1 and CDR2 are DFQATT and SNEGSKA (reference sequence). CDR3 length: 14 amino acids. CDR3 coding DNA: TGCAGTGCTCATGGGACAGGGCATAACTATGGCTACACCTTC. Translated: CSAHGTGHNYGYTF.

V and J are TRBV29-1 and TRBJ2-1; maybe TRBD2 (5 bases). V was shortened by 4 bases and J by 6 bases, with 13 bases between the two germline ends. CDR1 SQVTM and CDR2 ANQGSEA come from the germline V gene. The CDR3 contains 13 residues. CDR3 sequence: CSVVQLAGNEQFF. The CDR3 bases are TGCAGCGTTGTTCAGCTAGCTGGCAATGAGCAGTTCTTC.

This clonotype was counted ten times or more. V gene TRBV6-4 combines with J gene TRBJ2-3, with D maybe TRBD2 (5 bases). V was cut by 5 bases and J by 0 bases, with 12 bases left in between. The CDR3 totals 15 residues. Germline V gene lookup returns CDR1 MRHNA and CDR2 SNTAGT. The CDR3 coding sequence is TGTGCCAGCAGTAACGGCGGGTCTAGCACAGATACGCAGTATTTT. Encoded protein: CASSNGGSSTDTQYF.

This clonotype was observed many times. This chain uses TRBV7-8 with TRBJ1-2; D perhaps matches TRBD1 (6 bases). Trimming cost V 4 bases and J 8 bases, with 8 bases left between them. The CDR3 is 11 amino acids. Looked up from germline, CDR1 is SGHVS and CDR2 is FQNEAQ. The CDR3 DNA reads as TGTGCCAGCAGCTGGCAGGGGGGCTACACCTTC. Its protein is CASSWQGGYTF.

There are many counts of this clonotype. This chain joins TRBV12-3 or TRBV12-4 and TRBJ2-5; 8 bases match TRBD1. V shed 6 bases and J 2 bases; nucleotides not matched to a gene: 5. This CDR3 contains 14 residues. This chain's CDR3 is CASRARQGQETQYF. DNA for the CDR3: TGTGCCAGCAGAGCCAGACAGGGGCAAGAGACCCAGTACTTC.